This entry lists 3 T cell receptor beta chains sequenced from one sample in a study of Graves' ophthalmopathy and Graves' hyperthyroidism (dated by TCRdb to between 2018 and 2020). The sample was run on an Illumina HiSeq 2000. For repertoire sequencing, the TCR beta CDR3 regions were amplified from RNA transcripts. The first round was an RT-PCR using HTBI primers with the Qiagen OneStep RT-PCR kit, and this first round was followed by a second-round multiplex PCR, then size selection and purification. TCRdb reanalyzed the raw reads on its own, using fastp at Q25 for trimming and MiXCR for clone calling, and kept in-frame beta chains. Rows with one shared CDR3 protein collapse into an entry with the most common genes and DNA. The sample table contains about 380,000 distinct CDR3 sequences; only one count was recorded for less than 20% of them. The biggest ten clones account for roughly 7% of the sample.

Input material: peripheral blood. These receptor sequences come from a woman between 18 and 29 years old with stable Graves' hyperthyroidism. Donor details come from another sample of the same person, matched by shared clones.

As concerns this clonotype: Possible read error: a much larger clone is one base away. This chain connects TRBV6-2 or TRBV6-3 to TRBJ2-2; possibly TRBD1 or TRBD2 for D (5 bases each). V dropped 8 bases and J dropped 5 bases, with 24 bases sitting between them. The CDR3 length is 17 residues. Germline V gene data show CDR1 as MNHEY and CDR2 as SVGEGT. CDR3 sequence: CASLPLGRGDKTGELFF. CDR3 coding DNA: TGTGCCAGCCTACCCCTCGGCCGGGGCGATAAGACCGGGGAGCTGTTTTTT.

In its sample, this clonotype was seen many times. This chain links TRBV24-1 with TRBJ2-5; 10 bases map to TRBD1. The length of the CDR3 is 16 residues. The germline gives CDR1 KGHDR, CDR2 SFDVKD. The junction had 9 bases not matched to a gene; V was cut back by 4 bases and J by 5 bases. CDR3 amino acids: CATSESGQGLRETQYF. In nucleotides, the CDR3 is TGTGCCACCAGTGAATCGGGACAGGGGCTGCGGGAGACCCAGTACTTC.

This clonotype was seen at least ten times. The CDR3 DNA reads TGTGCCAGCAGTCTAGCGGGGGGTAATTACGAGCAGTACTTC. Translation: CASSLAGGNYEQYF. The rearrangement uses TRBV28 and TRBJ2-7; 11 nucleotides align to TRBD2. There are 14 residues in the CDR3. CDR1 is MDHEN, CDR2 SYDVKM, per germline. Trimming at V came to 5 bases and at J to 4 bases, leaving 4 bases not matched to a gene.